Shown below are 2 T cell receptor beta chains from a single sample sequenced in a study of human T cells and chemical hapten exposure. A single record per CDR3 protein comes from TCRdb applying MiXCR to the RACE reads. Among 110,000 to 150,000 distinct CDR3 sequences, 10% to 15% were seen once, and the ten largest hold about 1.3%. The time point was: patch test 2, 6 weeks after DPC sensitization. Stated treatment: therapeutic diphenylcyclopropenone sensitization with weekly scalp DPC. The sample here was whole blood, taken in connection with sensitization to the hapten diphenylcyclopropenone (DPC). The receptors shown here come from a woman between 45 and 60 years old with alopecia areata. Some clones in this sample may be carry-over from other donors' samples.

The chain joins TRBV6-5 to TRBJ1-5, with D maybe TRBD1 (5 bases). The V end lost 8 bases, the J end lost 7 bases, and 15 bases lay between the germline ends. The CDR3 totals 13 residues. Germline CDR1 is MNHEY and CDR2 is SVGAGI. CDR3 region: CASGAGQNQPQHF. In DNA form, the CDR3 reads TGTGCCAGCGGGGCCGGACAAAACCAGCCCCAGCATTTT.

The chain is built from TRBV18 and TRBJ1-4, with TRBD1 as a possible D gene (6 bases). The CDR3 totals 19 residues. The germline V gene has CDR1 KGHSH and CDR2 LQKENI. V was trimmed by 3 bases and J by 0 bases, leaving 20 bases between them. The CDR3 nucleotides are TGTGCCAGCTCACCCCGACAGGTCGACCTCTCTCCAACTAATGAAAAACTGTTTTTT. Translating gives CASSPRQVDLSPTNEKLFF.